Below, 24 T cell receptor beta chains from the same sample are listed, as sequenced in a study of metastatic and nonmetastatic thyroid tumors (dated by TCRdb to between 2020 and 2021). No treatment had been received by any patient before thyroid surgery. The protocol used for the library was PCR. The instrument given in TCRdb is Illumina HiSeq 4000. The public reads were run again by TCRdb, first through fastp at Q25 and then through MiXCR, and only productive beta chains were kept. This sample lists 7,000 or so clones; approximately 32% were detected once. Of the sample, about an eighth falls within the top ten clones. Material: adjacent normal tissue. Source of these receptors: a female donor with papillary thyroid cancer or a benign thyroid nodule (not recorded which). Some clones in this sample may be carry-over from other donors' samples.

This clone is categorized as medium-sized. V is TRBV10-3 and J is TRBJ2-1, with TRBD1 matching over 12 bases. This CDR3 is 16 amino acids long. Germline-derived CDR1 and CDR2 are ENHRY and SYGVKD. J was trimmed by 0 bases and V by 5 bases; bases with no gene match: 2. The CDR3: CAISPGQGASYNEQFF. The CDR3 DNA is TGTGCCATCAGTCCGGGACAGGGGGCCTCCTACAATGAGCAGTTCTTC.

This clone counts as medium-sized. The V and J genes are TRBV20-1 and TRBJ1-2; 7 nucleotides match TRBD1. In germline, CDR1 is DFQATT, CDR2 SNEGSKA (reference sequence). The CDR3 sequence is 14 residues long. After removal of 1 base from V and 2 bases from J, the junction contained 4 bases not matched to a gene. This CDR3 is CSARGQGDNYGYTF. As DNA, the CDR3 is TGCAGTGCTAGAGGACAGGGCGACAACTATGGCTACACCTTC.

This clone is termed large. The chain uses TRBV12-3 or TRBV12-4 and TRBJ1-2, with 9 bases matching TRBD1. This CDR3 is 15 amino acids long. The ends lost 6 bases at V and 5 bases at J; junction bases unmatched: 10. The CDR3 sequence is CASSHRPTGGYGYTF. CDR3 nucleotide sequence: TGTGCCAGCAGCCACCGACCGACAGGGGGGTATGGCTACACCTTC.

For this clone: Since no conserved phenylalanine or tryptophan closes the CDR3, a read error is the likely cause. The chain joins TRBV29-1 to TRBJ2-1; 10 positions match TRBD1. Germline CDR1 and CDR2: SQVTM and ANQGSEA. The CDR3 runs 13 residues. The CDR3 spells CSAPGTGDNEQFS. DNA of the CDR3: TGCAGTGCTCCCGGGACAGGGGACAATGAGCAGTTCTCC.

Regarding this clone: The sample has other DNA sequences that encode this CDR3 too. The V and J genes are TRBV20-1 and TRBJ1-4; 7 nucleotides align to TRBD1. Germline assignment: CDR1 DFQATT and CDR2 SNEGSKA (reference sequence). Germline trimming cut 1 base from V and 8 bases from J; bases unmatched to any gene: 1. The CDR3 length is 12 residues. DNA for the CDR3: TGCAGTGCTAGAGGACAGGGCGAAAAACTGTTTTTT. Amino acids: CSARGQGEKLFF.

As concerns this clone: Because it lacks the conserved phenylalanine or tryptophan at the end, this CDR3 is likely a read error. The DNA is left out, because the CDR3 cannot be placed on it with certainty; the CDR3 is given as TCRdb lists it. This chain joins TRBV6-9 and TRBJ1-1; TRBD1, as called in the table, went unchecked against the DNA. The length of the CDR3 is 14 amino acids, counting both ends. Germline V gene data show CDR1 as MNHGY and CDR2 as SVAAGI. CDR3 residues: CARSYGGTRTDAFY.

This clone was observed a few times. This sequence joins TRBV12-5 and TRBJ2-7, with 9 bases lining up with TRBD1. J lost 5 bases, V lost 1 base, and 6 bases had no gene match. The CDR3 extends over 15 amino acids. CDR1 LGHNT and CDR2 FRNRAP come from the germline V gene. CDR3 residues: CASGLDGTGSNEQYF. The CDR3, as DNA: TGTGCTAGTGGTTTGGACGGGACAGGGTCGAACGAGCAGTACTTC. Supplemented by reference TRBV12-5 and TRBJ2-7, the full variable domain reads DARVTQTPRHKVTEMGQEVTMRCQPILGHNTVFWYRQTMMQGLELLAYFRNRAPLDDSGMPKDRFSAEMPDATLATLKIQPSEPRDSAVYFCASGLDGTGSNEQYFGPGTRLTVT.

CDR3 nucleotides: TGTGCCAGTAGTCAGGGACTTTGGGTCTACACCTTC. Translation gives CASSQGLWVYTF. The V call is TRBV19, the J call TRBJ1-2; D might be TRBD1 (5 bases). Germline CDR1 reads LNHDA; CDR2 reads SQIVND (reference sequence). There are 12 residues in the CDR3. The V end was cut by 5 bases, the J end by 10 bases, with 14 bases between.

The chain combines TRBV11-2 with TRBJ2-7, with 12 positions matching TRBD2. The V gene's germline CDR1 is SGHAT and CDR2 FQNNGV. The CDR3 loop spans 16 amino acids. V shed 8 bases and J 2 bases; nucleotides not matched to a gene: 10. CDR3 DNA: TGTGCCAGCGCATCTGAAACTAGCGGGGGGACCTACGAGCAGTACTTC. Protein sequence: CASASETSGGTYEQYF.

This sequence joins TRBV20-1 and TRBJ1-1; D may be TRBD1 (6 bases). Germline loops: CDR1 DFQATT, CDR2 SNEGSKA (reference sequence). This CDR3 has 15 residues. V lost 5 bases and J lost 0, with 16 bases in between. Here the CDR3 reads CSAGRDTDLNTEAFF. CDR3 bases: TGCAGTGCTGGCCGGGACACCGACCTGAACACTGAAGCTTTCTTT.

This chain joins TRBV19 and TRBJ2-6; TRBD1 might be the D (5 bases). The CDR3 spans 15 residues. V gave up 6 bases and J gave up 4 bases, with 13 bases separating them. Germline assignment: CDR1 LNHDA and CDR2 SQIVND (reference sequence). CDR3 sequence (DNA): TGTGCCAGTAGCTCCAGGGTGGCAGGGGCCAACGTCCTGACTTTC. This sequence encodes CASSSRVAGANVLTF.

V gene TRBV6-1 combines with J gene TRBJ2-7, with D perhaps TRBD1 (6 bases). This CDR3 is 16 amino acids long. V lost 2 bases to trimming and J lost 2 bases, with 16 bases between them. The germline V gene has CDR1 MNHNS and CDR2 SASEGT. The CDR3 is CASSELDSLTTYEQYF. In nucleotides, the CDR3 is TGTGCCAGCAGTGAACTGGACAGCTTAACCACCTACGAGCAGTACTTC.

This sequence joins TRBV11-2 and TRBJ1-1, with no clear D. Per the germline V gene, CDR1 is SGHAT and CDR2 is FQNNGV. The V end lost 1 base, the J end lost 1 base, and 13 bases lay between the germline ends. There are 16 residues in the CDR3. The CDR3 bases are TGTGCCAGCAGCTTAGGCGGGATCGTCCGGAACACTGAAGCTTTCTTT. Residues: CASSLGGIVRNTEAFF. Combining the CDR3 with reference TRBV11-2 and TRBJ1-1 gives the whole variable domain EAGVAQSPRYKIIEKRQSVAFWCNPISGHATLYWYQQILGQGPKLLIQFQNNGVVDDSQLPKDRFSAERLKGVDSTLKIQPAKLEDSAVYLCASSLGGIVRNTEAFFGQGTRLTVV.

The chain employs TRBV6-6 and TRBJ2-7; unclear D gene. Trimming removed 0 bases from V and 0 bases from J, with 9 bases in between. CDR1 is MNHNY and CDR2 is SVGAGI in the germline V gene (reference sequence). This CDR3 has 15 amino acids. The CDR3 bases are TGTGCCAGCAGTTACTCGAGCTACTCCTCCTACGAGCAGTACTTC. Protein sequence: CASSYSSYSSYEQYF.

V is TRBV4-3 and J is TRBJ2-7; 7 nucleotides line up with TRBD1. The V and J ends lost 4 bases and 9 bases, in that order; junction bases with no gene match: 9. Germline V lookup: CDR1 LGHNA, CDR2 YSLEER. The CDR3 contains 13 residues. The DNA for the CDR3 is TGCGCCAGCAGCCCTGAGGGGGCGGACGGGCAGTACTTC. The encoded protein is CASSPEGADGQYF.

By sample fraction, this clone is medium-sized. V usage is TRBV27 and J usage is TRBJ2-3, with 9 bases fitting TRBD2. The CDR3 covers 15 residues. Trimming removed 6 bases from V and 0 bases from J; junction bases left unmatched: 4. CDR1 and CDR2 from the germline V gene are MNHEY and SMNVEV (reference sequence). CDR3 sequence: CASSRGLASTDTQYF. The CDR3 coding sequence is TGTGCCAGCAGCAGGGGACTAGCTAGCACAGATACGCAGTATTTT.

The CDR3 DNA follows: TGCGCCAGCAGCCAAGAGGCAGGGGAAGAGACCCAGTACTTC. Amino acids: CASSQEAGEETQYF. The chain uses TRBV4-3 and TRBJ2-5, with D possibly being TRBD1 (6 bases). This CDR3 contains 14 residues. Looked up from germline, CDR1 is LGHNA and CDR2 is YSLEER. The V and J ends lost 0 bases and 3 bases respectively, with 8 bases between them.

The CDR3 is CASSFPSGGASTGELFF. The CDR3 region has the DNA TGTGCCAGCAGCTTCCCTAGCGGGGGGGCGTCCACCGGGGAGCTGTTTTTT. The chain is built from TRBV11-2 and TRBJ2-2, with TRBD2 matching 12 bases. With V trimmed by 3 bases and J by 4 bases, 6 bases remained unmatched. CDR1 is SGHAT, CDR2 FQNNGV, per germline. The CDR3 totals 17 residues.

The chain links TRBV6-5 to TRBJ2-7; possible D gene TRBD1, 5 bases. CDR1 is MNHEY and CDR2 is SVGAGI in the germline V gene. The V end was cut by 3 bases, the J end by 0 bases, with 9 bases between. This CDR3 contains 14 residues. CDR3 residues: CASSYTGSSYEQYF. The CDR3, as DNA: TGTGCCAGCAGTTATACAGGTTCCTCCTACGAGCAGTACTTC.

Worth noting for this clone: One end of the junction fails to match germline, which may point to a read error. The chain combines TRBV6-2 or TRBV6-3 with TRBJ2-2; 11 positions agree with TRBD2. Germline CDR1 reads MNHEY; CDR2 reads SVGEGT. The CDR3 loop spans 18 amino acids. The CDR3 loop is CAALGGTSGTSNTGELFF. The CDR3 nucleotides are TGTGCCGCCTTGGGGGGGACTAGCGGAACCTCGAACACCGGTGAGCTGTTTTTT.

The chain has TRBV4-1 and TRBJ1-4; a possible D gene is TRBD1 (6 bases). CDR3 length equals 16 residues. Germline V gene data show CDR1 as MGHRA and CDR2 as YSYEKL. Trimming removed 0 bases at V and 11 bases at J, with 19 bases between. CDR3: CASSQDGVRGEWKLFF. The CDR3 DNA follows: TGCGCCAGCAGCCAAGATGGGGTGAGGGGGGAGTGGAAACTGTTTTTT.

The rearrangement links TRBV2 to TRBJ2-1, with unresolved D. Germline V gene sequence: CDR1 SNHLY, CDR2 FYNNEI. The V gene lost 5 bases and the J gene lost 5 bases, with 4 bases spanning the gap. CDR3 length equals 11 residues. The CDR3 is CASSYDNEQFF. In DNA, the CDR3 is TGTGCCAGCAGTTACGACAATGAGCAGTTCTTC.

The V gene is TRBV6-1, the J gene TRBJ1-1; D is ambiguous. Between the trimmed V and J ends, which lost 5 bases and 2 bases, there was a span of 15 bases. Germline V gene sequence: CDR1 MNHNS, CDR2 SASEGT. The CDR3 has 15 amino acids. The CDR3 DNA is TGTGCCAGCAGTCGAGCCCTACAAGATAACACTGAAGCTTTCTTT. This gives the protein CASSRALQDNTEAFF.

CDR3 protein: CASSPRYNSPLHF. The CDR3 DNA sequence: TGTGCCAGCAGCCCGCGATATAATTCACCCCTCCACTTT. The chain uses TRBV6-2 or TRBV6-3 and TRBJ1-6; D is unresolved. The CDR3 covers 13 residues. The V gene's germline CDR1 is MNHEY and CDR2 SVGEGT. V was trimmed by 6 bases and J by 4 bases, leaving 7 bases between them.